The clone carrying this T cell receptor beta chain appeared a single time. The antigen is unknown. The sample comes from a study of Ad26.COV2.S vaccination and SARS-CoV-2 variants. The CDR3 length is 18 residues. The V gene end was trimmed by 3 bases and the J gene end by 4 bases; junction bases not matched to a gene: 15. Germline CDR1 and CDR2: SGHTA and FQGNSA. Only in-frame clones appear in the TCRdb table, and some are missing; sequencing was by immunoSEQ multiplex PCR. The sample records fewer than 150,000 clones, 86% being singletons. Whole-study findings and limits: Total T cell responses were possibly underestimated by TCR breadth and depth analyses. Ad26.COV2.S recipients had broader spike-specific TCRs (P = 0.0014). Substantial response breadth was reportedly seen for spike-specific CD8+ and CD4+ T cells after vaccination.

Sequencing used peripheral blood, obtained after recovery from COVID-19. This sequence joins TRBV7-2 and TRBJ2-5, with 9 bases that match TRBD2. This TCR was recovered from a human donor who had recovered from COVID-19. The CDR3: CASSFAWLPSGTRETQYF. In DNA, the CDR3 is TGTGCCAGCAGCTTCGCGTGGTTGCCTAGCGGGACTAGAGAGACCCAGTACTTC. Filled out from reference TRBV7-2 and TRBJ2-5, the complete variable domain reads GAGVSQSPSNKVTEKGKDVELRCDPISGHTALYWYRQSLGQGLEFLIYFQGNSAPDKSGLPSDRFSAERTGGSVSTLTIQRTQQEDSAVYLCASSFAWLPSGTRETQYFGPGTRLLVL.